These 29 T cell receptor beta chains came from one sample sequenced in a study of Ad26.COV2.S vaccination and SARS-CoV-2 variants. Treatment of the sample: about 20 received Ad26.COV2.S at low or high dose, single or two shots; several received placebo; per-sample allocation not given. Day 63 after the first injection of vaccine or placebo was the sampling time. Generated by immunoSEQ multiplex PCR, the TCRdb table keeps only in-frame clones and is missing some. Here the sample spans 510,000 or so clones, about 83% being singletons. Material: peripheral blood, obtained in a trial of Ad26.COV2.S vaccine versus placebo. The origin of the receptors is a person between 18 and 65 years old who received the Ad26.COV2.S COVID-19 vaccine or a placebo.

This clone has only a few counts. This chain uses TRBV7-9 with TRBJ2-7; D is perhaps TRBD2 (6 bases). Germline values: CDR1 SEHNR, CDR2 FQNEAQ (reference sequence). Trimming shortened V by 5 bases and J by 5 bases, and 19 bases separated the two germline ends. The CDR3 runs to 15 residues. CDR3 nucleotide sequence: TGTGCCAGCAGCAGAAGATGGGAGGCGGTCGACGAGCAGTACTTC. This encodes CASSRRWEAVDEQYF.

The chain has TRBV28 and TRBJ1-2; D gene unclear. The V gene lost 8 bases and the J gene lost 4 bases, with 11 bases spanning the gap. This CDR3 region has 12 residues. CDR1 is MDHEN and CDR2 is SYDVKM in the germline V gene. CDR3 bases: TGTGCCAGCCGGAACCAGCCCTATGGCTACACCTTC. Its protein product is CASRNQPYGYTF.

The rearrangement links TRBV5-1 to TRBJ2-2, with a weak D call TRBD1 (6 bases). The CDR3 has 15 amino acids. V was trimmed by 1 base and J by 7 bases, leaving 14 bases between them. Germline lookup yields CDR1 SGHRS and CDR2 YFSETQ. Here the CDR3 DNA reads TGCGCCAGCAGCTTGATTCCACAGGGTGGCGGGGAGCTGTTTTTT. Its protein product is CASSLIPQGGGELFF.

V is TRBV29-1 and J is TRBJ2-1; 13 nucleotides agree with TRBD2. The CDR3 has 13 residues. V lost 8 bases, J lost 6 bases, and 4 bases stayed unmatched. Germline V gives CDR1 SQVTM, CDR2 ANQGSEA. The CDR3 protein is CSPRTSGSNEQFF. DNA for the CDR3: TGCAGCCCCCGGACTAGCGGGAGCAATGAGCAGTTCTTC.

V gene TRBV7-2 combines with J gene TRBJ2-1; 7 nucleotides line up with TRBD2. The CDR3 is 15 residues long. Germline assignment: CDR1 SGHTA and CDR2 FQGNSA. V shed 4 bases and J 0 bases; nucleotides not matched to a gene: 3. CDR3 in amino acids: CASSSRGSSYNEQFF. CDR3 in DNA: TGTGCCAGCAGCTCACGCGGGAGCTCCTACAATGAGCAGTTCTTC.

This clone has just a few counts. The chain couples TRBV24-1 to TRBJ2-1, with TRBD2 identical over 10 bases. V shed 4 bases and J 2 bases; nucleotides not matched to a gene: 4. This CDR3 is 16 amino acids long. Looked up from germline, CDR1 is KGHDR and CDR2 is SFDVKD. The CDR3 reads CATSEQSGRAYNEQFF. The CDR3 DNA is TGTGCCACCAGTGAACAGAGCGGGAGGGCCTACAATGAGCAGTTCTTC.

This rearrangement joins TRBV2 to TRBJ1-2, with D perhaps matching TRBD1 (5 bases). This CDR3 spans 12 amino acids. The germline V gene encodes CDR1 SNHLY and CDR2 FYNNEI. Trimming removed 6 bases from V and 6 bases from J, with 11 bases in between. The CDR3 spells CASRGDRDGYTF. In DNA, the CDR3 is TGTGCCAGCAGGGGGGATCGCGATGGCTACACCTTC.

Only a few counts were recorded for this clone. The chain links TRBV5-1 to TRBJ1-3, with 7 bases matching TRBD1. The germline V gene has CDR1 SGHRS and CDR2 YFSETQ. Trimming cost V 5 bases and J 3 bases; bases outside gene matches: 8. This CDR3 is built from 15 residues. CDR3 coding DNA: TGCGCCAGCAGTTTAGGGGGCTCACGTGGAAACACCATATATTTT. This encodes CASSLGGSRGNTIYF.

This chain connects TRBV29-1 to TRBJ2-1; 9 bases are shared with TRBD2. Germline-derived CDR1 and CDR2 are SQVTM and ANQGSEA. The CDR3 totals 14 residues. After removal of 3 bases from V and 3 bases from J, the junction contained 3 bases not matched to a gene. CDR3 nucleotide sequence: TGCAGCGTTGATCCTAGCGGGGTCTACAATGAGCAGTTCTTC. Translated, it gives CSVDPSGVYNEQFF.

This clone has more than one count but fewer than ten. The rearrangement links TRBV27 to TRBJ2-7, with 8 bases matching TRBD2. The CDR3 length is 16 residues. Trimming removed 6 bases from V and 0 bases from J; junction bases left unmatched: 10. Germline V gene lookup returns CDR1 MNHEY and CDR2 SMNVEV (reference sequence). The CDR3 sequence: CASRPRAGVNSYEQYF. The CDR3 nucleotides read TGTGCCAGCAGGCCCCGAGCGGGAGTCAACTCCTACGAGCAGTACTTC.

CDR3 amino acids: CASSYFSSGSEQYF. In DNA, the CDR3 is TGTGCCAGCAGTTACTTTAGTAGCGGGAGCGAGCAGTACTTC. The V gene is TRBV6-2 or TRBV6-3, the J gene TRBJ2-7; 9 nucleotides align to TRBD2. The ends lost 1 base at V and 6 bases at J; junction bases unmatched: 4. Germline CDR1 and CDR2: MNHEY and SVGEGT. The CDR3 spans 14 residues.

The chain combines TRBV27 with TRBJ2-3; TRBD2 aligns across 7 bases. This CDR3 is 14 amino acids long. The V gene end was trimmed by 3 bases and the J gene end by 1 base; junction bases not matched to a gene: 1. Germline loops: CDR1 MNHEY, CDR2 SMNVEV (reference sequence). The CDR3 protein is CASSFLAGTDTQYF. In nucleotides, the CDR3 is TGTGCCAGCAGTTTCCTAGCGGGCACAGATACGCAGTATTTT.

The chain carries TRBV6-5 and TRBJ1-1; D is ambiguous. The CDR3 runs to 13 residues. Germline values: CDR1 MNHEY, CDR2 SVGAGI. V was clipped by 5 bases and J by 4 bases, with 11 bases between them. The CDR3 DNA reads TGTGCCAGCAGTCCCAGTCCGAGCACTGAAGCTTTCTTT. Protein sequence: CASSPSPSTEAFF.

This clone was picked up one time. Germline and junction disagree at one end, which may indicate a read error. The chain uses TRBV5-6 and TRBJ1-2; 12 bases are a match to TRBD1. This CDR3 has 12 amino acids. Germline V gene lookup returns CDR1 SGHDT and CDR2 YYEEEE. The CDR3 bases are TGTGCCAGCAGCGGGGACAGGGGGCGGCGGGCCTTC. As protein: CASSGDRGRRAF.

This CDR3 is CASSFGFRAPVEQYF. The CDR3 nucleotides read TGTGCCAGCAGTTTTGGTTTCCGGGCCCCCGTCGAGCAGTACTTC. The rearrangement uses TRBV28 and TRBJ2-7; D remains ambiguous. V lost 3 bases, J lost 6 bases, and 18 bases lay in between. This CDR3 region has 15 residues. Looked up from germline, CDR1 is MDHEN and CDR2 is SYDVKM.

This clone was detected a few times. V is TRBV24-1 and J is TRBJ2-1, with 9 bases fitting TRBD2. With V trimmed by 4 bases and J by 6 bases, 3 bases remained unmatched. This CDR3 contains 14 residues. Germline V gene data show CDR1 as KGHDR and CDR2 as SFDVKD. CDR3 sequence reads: CATSDRLAANEQFF. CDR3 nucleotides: TGTGCCACCAGTGACCGACTAGCGGCCAATGAGCAGTTCTTC.

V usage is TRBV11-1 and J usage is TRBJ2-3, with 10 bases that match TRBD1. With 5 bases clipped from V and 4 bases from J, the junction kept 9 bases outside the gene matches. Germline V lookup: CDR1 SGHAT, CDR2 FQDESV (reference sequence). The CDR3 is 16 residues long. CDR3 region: CASSQTGTGVADTQYF. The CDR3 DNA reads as TGTGCCAGCAGCCAAACTGGGACAGGGGTCGCAGATACGCAGTATTTT.

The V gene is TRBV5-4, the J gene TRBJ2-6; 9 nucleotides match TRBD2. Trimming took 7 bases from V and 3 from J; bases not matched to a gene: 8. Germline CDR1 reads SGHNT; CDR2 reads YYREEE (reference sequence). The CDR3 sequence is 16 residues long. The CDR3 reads CASHFSGSIGANVLTF. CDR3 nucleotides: TGTGCCAGCCACTTTAGCGGGAGCATTGGGGCCAACGTCCTGACTTTC.

The CDR3 sequence is CASSLDLTGLAGATDTQYF. The CDR3, as DNA: TGTGCCAGCAGCTTAGATCTGACGGGACTAGCGGGGGCCACAGATACGCAGTATTTT. The chain combines TRBV11-2 with TRBJ2-3; 14 bases are shared with TRBD2. The V gene end was trimmed by 0 bases and the J gene end by 2 bases; junction bases not matched to a gene: 7. From germline, CDR1 is SGHAT and CDR2 FQNNGV. The CDR3 extends over 19 amino acids.

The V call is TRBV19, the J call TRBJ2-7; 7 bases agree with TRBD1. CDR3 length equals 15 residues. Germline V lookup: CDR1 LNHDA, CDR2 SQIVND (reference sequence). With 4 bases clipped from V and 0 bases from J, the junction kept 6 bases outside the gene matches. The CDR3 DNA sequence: TGTGCCAGTAGTACAGGGACAGCCTCCTCCTACGAGCAGTACTTC. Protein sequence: CASSTGTASSYEQYF. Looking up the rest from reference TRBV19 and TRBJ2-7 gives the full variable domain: DGGITQSPKYLFRKEGQNVTLSCEQNLNHDAMYWYRQDPGQGLRLIYYSQIVNDFQKGDIAEGYSVSREKKESFPLTVTSAQKNPTAFYLCASSTGTASSYEQYFGPGTRLTVT.

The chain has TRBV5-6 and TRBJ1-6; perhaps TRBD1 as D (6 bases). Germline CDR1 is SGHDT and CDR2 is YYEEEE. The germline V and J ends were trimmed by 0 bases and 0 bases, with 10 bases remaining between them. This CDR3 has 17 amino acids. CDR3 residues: CASSLDQGSSYNSPLHF. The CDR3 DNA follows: TGTGCCAGCAGCTTGGACCAGGGGAGCTCCTATAATTCACCCCTCCACTTT.

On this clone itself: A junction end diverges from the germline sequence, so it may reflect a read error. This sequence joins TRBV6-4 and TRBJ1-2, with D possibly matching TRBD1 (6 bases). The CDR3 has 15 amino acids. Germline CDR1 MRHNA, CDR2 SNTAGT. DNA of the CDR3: TGTGCCAGCAGTTACTCAGGGGAGTCCTTCTATGGCTACACCTTC. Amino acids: CASSYSGESFYGYTF.

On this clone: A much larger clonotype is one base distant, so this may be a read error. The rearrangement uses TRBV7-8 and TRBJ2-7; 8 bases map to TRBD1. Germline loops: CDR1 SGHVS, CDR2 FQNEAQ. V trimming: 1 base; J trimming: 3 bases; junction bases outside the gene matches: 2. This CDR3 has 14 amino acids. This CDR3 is CASSLEDRDYEQYF. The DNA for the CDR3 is TGTGCCAGCAGCTTAGAGGACAGGGACTACGAGCAGTACTTC. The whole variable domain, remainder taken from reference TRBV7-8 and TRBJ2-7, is GAGVSQSPRYKVAKRGQDVALRCDPISGHVSLFWYQQALGQGPEFLTYFQNEAQLDKSGLPSDRFFAERPEGSVSTLKIQRTQQEDSAVYLCASSLEDRDYEQYFGPGTRLTVT.

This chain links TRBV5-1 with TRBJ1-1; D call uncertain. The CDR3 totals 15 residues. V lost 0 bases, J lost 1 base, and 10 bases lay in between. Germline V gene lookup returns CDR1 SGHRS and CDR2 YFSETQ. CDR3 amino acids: CASSLASGRNTEAFF. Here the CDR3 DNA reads TGCGCCAGCAGCTTGGCCTCGGGAAGGAACACTGAAGCTTTCTTT.

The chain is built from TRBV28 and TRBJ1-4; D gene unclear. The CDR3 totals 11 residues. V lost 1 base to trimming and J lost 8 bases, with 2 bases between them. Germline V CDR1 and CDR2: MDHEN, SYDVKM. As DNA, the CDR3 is TGTGCCAGCAGTTTATTCGAAAAACTGTTTTTT. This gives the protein CASSLFEKLFF.

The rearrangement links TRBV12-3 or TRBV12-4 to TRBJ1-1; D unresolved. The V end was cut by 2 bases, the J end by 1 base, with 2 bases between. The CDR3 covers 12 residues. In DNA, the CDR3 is TGTGCCAGCAGTTTACGGAACACTGAAGCTTTCTTT. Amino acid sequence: CASSLRNTEAFF.

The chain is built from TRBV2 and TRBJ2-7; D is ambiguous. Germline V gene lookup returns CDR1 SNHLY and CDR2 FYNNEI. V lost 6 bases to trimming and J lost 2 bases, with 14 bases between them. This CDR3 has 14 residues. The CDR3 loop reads CASRKHQVTYEQYF. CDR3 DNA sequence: TGTGCCAGCAGAAAACACCAAGTTACCTACGAGCAGTACTTC.

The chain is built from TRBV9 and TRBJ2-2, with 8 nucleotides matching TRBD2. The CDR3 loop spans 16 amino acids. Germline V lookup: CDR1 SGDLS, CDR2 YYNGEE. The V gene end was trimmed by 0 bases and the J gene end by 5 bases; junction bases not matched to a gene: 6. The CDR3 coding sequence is TGTGCCAGCAGCGTAGGTGCTAGCGGGTCAACCGGGGAGCTGTTTTTT. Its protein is CASSVGASGSTGELFF.

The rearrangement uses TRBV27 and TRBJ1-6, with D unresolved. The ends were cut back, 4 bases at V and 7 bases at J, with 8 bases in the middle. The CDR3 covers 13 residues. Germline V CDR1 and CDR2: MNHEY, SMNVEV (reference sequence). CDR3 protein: CASSWGWNSPLHF. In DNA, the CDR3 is TGTGCCAGCAGTTGGGGTTGGAATTCACCCCTCCACTTT.